The present T cell receptor beta chain was sequenced within a study of cytomegalovirus exposure and HLA in healthy donors. Study at large: There were 100 million to 120 million unique TCR beta sequences, drawn from around 180 million T cells, in an earlier analysis.

From germline, CDR1 is MNHEY and CDR2 SVGAGI. The ends were cut back, 1 base at V and 3 bases at J, with 7 bases in the middle. The CDR3 contains 15 residues. About this clone itself: Its cognate antigen is unknown.

Study-wide points: Likely technical artifact: a cluster of highly shared sequence variants. There were some 150 TCR beta chains listed as cytomegalovirus-associated.

The study ran its PCR with 60 Vbeta and 13 Jbeta primers. The data were produced by immunoSEQ multiplex PCR, yet TCRdb's version contains in-frame clones alone and is incomplete. The table includes about 160,000 clones, roughly 82% detected once. The material sequenced was PBMCs. This clonotype was sampled from a man in his fifties in good health and CMV-seropositive. This chain connects TRBV6-5 to TRBJ1-6; the D is unclear. The CDR3 DNA is TGTGCCAGCAGTTACTGGCCAAACTATAATTCACCCCTCCACTTT. It yields the protein CASSYWPNYNSPLHF.